This record concerns one T cell receptor (beta chain) sequence. Its target antigen remains unknown. No per-base quality is available; no much larger clone lies one base away. Single viable CD3+CD4+CD8-CD45RO+ cells were sorted as memory CD4+ T cells on a FACSAria II. CMV serostatus was assessed using a Roche Elecsys assay, by which serum IgG against CMV pp150, pp28, p38 and p52 was detected. After thawing, total CD4+ T cells were enriched by positive selection with CD4 magnetic microbeads. Samples originated from another study that specifically interrogated the CD4+ T cell memory repertoire. Peripheral blood mononuclear cells were isolated and cryopreserved following standard operating procedures; serum was stored at -80 °C. Staining used CD3-PerCP (BW264/56), CD4-APC (RPA-T4), CD45RO-PE (UCHT1) and CD8-Pacific Orange (3B5) antibodies, with Sytox blue excluding non-viable cells. The data are from a study of memory CD4+ T cells and cytomegalovirus serostatus (dated by TCRdb to between 2018 and 2020). Study-wide context: The cohort comprised around 35 healthy Belgian adults, 9 CMV seropositive and some 24 CMV seronegative. The study sequenced CD4+ memory TCRbeta repertoires of a Belgian cohort with known cytomegalovirus serostatus to replicate a published TCR-based CMV serostatus classifier.

Overall study outcomes, separate from this receptor: The results were interpreted as suggesting that the CMV-associated TCR signature is largely present in the CD4+ memory repertoire. Only CD4+CD45RO+ memory cells were sequenced, in contrast to the original study, in which naive and memory CD4+ and CD8+ populations were covered. For predicting CMV serostatus, the median bootstrapped AUC was approximately 0.95 using the original framework and roughly 0.92 using a US-trained random forest. Of under 200 previously reported CMV-associated TCRbeta sequences, approximately 70 appeared in the CD4+ memory repertoires, each in one to five individuals. The original-framework classifier achieved a median bootstrapped AUC of almost 0.97 with a 95% CI of 0.76-1.00 on the Belgian cohort.

Including cysteine and phenylalanine, the CDR3 has 18 amino acids. Just the 54-base CDR3 DNA is kept, in frame starting at base 1. CDR1 and CDR2 are drawn from the germline V gene: MRHNA, SNTAGT. Relative to germline, V is 4 bases shorter and J is 0 bases shorter, with 16 bases between their ends. The Quick-DNA Microprep Kit was used to extract genomic DNA from the sorted cells. Amplification of TCRbeta DNA was done with the immunoSEQ hsTCRbeta kit, following the protocol from the manufacturer. TCRbeta libraries were sequenced on an Illumina MiSeq instrument. The original pipeline was this. After out-of-frame sequences were removed, around 2,200,000 distinct TCRbeta sequences remained, averaging around 67,000 per individual. Each individual was scored by the count of 150 to 200 previously reported CMV-associated TCRbeta sequences and the total productive distinct TCRbeta count. A beta-binomial model was reimplemented in Python, and random forests from scikit-learn, run with default parameters, were trained on data from the US cohort. Classifier performance on the Belgian cohort was reported as the median AUC with percentile confidence intervals calculated over 10,000 bootstrap iterations. TCRdb carries this immuneACCESS record with in-frame sequences only. Its versions omit some clonotypes, under half of them owing to an unresolved V gene in the studies checked, with the rest unexplained. That table supplies the V and J calls and clone size; D and trimming were determined from the DNA. Present in this sample are tens of thousands of clones, 75% to 80% of which were seen just once. 0.88% of the sample rests with the top ten.

The source of this sequence is an adult in good health and CMV-seronegative. This sequence uses TRBV6-4 and TRBJ2-6; the D gene remains uncertain. The sequenced sample was memory CD4+ T cells from blood. The DNA reads TGTGCCAGCAGTGCGTTGGGCCCGATTAGCTCTGGGGCCAACGTCCTGACTTTC. This translates into CASSALGPISSGANVLTF.